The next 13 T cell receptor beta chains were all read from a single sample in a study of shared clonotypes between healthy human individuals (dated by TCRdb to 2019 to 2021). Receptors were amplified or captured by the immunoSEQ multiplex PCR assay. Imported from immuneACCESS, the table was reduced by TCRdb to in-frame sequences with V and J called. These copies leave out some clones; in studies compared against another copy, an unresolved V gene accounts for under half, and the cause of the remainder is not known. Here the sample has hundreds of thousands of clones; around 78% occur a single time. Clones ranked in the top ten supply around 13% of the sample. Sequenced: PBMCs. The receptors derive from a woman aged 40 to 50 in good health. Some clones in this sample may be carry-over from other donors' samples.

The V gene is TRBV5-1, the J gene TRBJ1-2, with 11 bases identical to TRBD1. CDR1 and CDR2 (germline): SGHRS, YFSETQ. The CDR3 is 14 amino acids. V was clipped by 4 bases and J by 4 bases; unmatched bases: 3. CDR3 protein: CASSHGQGAYGYTF. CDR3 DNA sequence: TGCGCCAGCAGCCACGGACAGGGGGCCTATGGCTACACCTTC.

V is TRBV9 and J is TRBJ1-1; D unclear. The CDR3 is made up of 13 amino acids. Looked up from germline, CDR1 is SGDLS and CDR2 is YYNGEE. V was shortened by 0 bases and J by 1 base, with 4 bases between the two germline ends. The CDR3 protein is CASSVDGNTEAFF. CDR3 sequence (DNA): TGTGCCAGCAGCGTAGACGGGAACACTGAAGCTTTCTTT.

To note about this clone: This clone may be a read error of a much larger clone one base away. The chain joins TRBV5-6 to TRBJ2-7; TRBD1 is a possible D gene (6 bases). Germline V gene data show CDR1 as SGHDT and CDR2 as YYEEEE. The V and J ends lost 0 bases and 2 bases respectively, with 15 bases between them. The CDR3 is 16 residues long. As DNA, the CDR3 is TGTGCCAGCAGCTTGGGAAGGGGGTTCGTCCCCTACGAGCAGTACTTC. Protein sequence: CASSLGRGFVPYEQYF.

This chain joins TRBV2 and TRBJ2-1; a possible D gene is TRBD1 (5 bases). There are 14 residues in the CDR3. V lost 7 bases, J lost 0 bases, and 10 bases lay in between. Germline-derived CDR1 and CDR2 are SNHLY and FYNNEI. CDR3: CASTQESSYNEQFF. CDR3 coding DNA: TGTGCCAGCACACAGGAAAGCTCCTACAATGAGCAGTTCTTC.

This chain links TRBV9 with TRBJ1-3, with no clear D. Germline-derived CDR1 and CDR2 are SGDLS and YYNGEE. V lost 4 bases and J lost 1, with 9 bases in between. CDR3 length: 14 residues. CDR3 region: CASSPADSGNTIYF. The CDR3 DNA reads TGTGCCAGCAGCCCCGCGGATTCTGGAAACACCATATATTTT.

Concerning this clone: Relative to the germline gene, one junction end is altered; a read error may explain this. CDR3 in amino acids: CASSPDEGQGYNEQFF. In nucleotides, the CDR3 is TGCGCCAGCAGCCCAGATGAGGGACAGGGGTACAATGAGCAGTTCTTC. This rearrangement joins TRBV7-9 to TRBJ2-1, with 10 bases that match TRBD1. The CDR3 extends over 16 amino acids. The germline CDR1 and CDR2 sequences are SEHNR and FQNEAQ (reference sequence).

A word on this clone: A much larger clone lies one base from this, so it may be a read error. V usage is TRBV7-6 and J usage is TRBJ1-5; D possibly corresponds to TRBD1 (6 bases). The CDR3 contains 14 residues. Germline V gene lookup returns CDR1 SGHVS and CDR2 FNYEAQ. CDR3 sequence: CASNLGGSNQPQHF. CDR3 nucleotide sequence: TGTGCCAGCAACTTAGGGGGTAGCAATCAGCCCCAGCATTTT.

The CDR3 loop reads CASSALAGVNYNEQFF. The CDR3, as DNA: TGTGCCAGCAGTGCCCTAGCGGGAGTAAACTACAATGAGCAGTTCTTC. The chain links TRBV25-1 to TRBJ2-1; 10 positions match TRBD2. V was clipped by 4 bases and J by 3 bases; unmatched bases: 6. The CDR3 is 16 amino acids. CDR1 and CDR2 from the germline V gene are MGHDK and SYGVNS.

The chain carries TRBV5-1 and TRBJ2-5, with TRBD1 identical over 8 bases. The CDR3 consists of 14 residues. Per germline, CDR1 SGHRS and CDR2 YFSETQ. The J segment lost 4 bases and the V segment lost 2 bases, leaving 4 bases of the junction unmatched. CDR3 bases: TGCGCCAGCAGCTTTGGACAGGGTTTAGAGACCCAGTACTTC. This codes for CASSFGQGLETQYF.

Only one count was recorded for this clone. This chain's CDR3 is CAWSTRVSTSGSPEDSTDTQYF. CDR3 bases: TGTGCCTGGAGTACCCGGGTCTCGACTAGCGGGTCCCCTGAGGATAGCACAGATACGCAGTATTTT. This chain joins TRBV30 and TRBJ2-3; 10 bases are a match to TRBD2. The CDR3 runs to 22 residues. CDR1 and CDR2 (germline): GTSNPN, SVGIG (reference sequence). V shed 2 bases, J shed 0 bases, and the junction held 23 bases outside the gene matches.

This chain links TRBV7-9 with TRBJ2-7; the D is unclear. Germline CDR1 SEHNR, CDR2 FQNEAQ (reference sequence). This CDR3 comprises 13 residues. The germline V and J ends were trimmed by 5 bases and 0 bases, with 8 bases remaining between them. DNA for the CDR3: TGTGCCAGCAGCCTCAGTCGCTCCTACGAGCAGTACTTC. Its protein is CASSLSRSYEQYF.

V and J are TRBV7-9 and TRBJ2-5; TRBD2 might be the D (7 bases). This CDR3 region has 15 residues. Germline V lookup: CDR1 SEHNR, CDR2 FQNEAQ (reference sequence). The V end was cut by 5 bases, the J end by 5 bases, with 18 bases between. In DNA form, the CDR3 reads TGTGCCAGCAGCGCCGTAGGGGGGGCAAGGGAGACCCAGTACTTC. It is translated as CASSAVGGARETQYF.

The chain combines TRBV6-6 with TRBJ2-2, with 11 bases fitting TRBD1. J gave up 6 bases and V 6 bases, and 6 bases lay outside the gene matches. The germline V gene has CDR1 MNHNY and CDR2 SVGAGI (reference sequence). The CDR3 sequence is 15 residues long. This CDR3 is CASSGQGAMAGELFF. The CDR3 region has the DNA TGTGCCAGCAGCGGACAGGGGGCGATGGCCGGGGAGCTGTTTTTT.